This T cell receptor beta chain was profiled in a study of control samples from healthy donors and cancer patients. This CDR3 has 15 residues. Germline V gives CDR1 LNHNV, CDR2 YYDKDF (reference sequence). V was shortened by 0 bases and J by 7 bases, with 13 bases between the two germline ends. Sequenced by immunoSEQ multiplex PCR; TCRdb stores in-frame clones only, minus some. The table has roughly 120,000 clones, around 89% seen once. Sequencing was done on a sample of blood. V is TRBV15 and J is TRBJ1-5; D uncertain. This clonotype originated in a woman in her 50s in good health. For the CDR3, the DNA is TGTGCCACCAGCAGAGATCTTGGGGTTGGGCAGCCCCAGCATTTT. Translating gives CATSRDLGVGQPQHF. The complete variable domain, with remaining parts taken from reference TRBV15 and TRBJ1-5, reads DAMVIQNPRYQVTQFGKPVTLSCSQTLNHNVMYWYQQKSSQAPKLLFHYYDKDFNNEADTPDNFQSRRPNTSFCFLDIRSPGLGDTAMYLCATSRDLGVGQPQHFGDGTRLSIL.